These 9 T cell receptor beta chains were all obtained from the same sample, sequenced in a study of shared clonotypes between healthy human individuals. This table comes from immunoSEQ multiplex PCR, and its TCRdb copy is limited to in-frame clones, with some not included. The sample lists 2 million to 2.5 million clones; approximately 90% were seen once. The source material was naive CD4+ T cells from PBMCs. Subset given: CD45RA+ positively selected. The receptor set was obtained from a man younger than 35 in good health. Some clones in this sample may be carry-over from other donors' samples.

V gene TRBV9 combines with J gene TRBJ1-3; D remains ambiguous. Deletions cut 1 base from V and 0 bases from J, with 11 bases between. The germline V gene encodes CDR1 SGDLS and CDR2 YYNGEE. This CDR3 is built from 16 residues. DNA of the CDR3: TGTGCCAGCAGCGTATTTGGGTCATTCTCTGGAAACACCATATATTTT. Translated: CASSVFGSFSGNTIYF.

The chain combines TRBV19 with TRBJ2-7, with TRBD2 identical over 13 bases. In germline, CDR1 is LNHDA, CDR2 SQIVND (reference sequence). This CDR3 contains 14 residues. The J segment lost 7 bases and the V segment lost 4 bases, leaving 4 bases of the junction unmatched. The CDR3 region has the DNA TGTGCCAGTAGTACACTAGCGGGAGGGGAAGAGCAGTACTTC. Translating it yields CASSTLAGGEEQYF.

The CDR3 bases are TGTGCCAGCAGGCGGCTAGCGGCGGAAGAGACCCAGTACTTC. Translating gives CASRRLAAEETQYF. The V and J genes are TRBV6-5 and TRBJ2-5; 7 nucleotides agree with TRBD2. This CDR3 is 14 amino acids long. V was pared by 6 bases and J by 3 bases, with 7 bases of the junction left unmatched. Germline-derived CDR1 and CDR2 are MNHEY and SVGAGI.

This chain links TRBV14 with TRBJ1-1; the match to TRBD1 covers 8 bases. The trim removed 1 base at V and 3 bases at J, leaving 4 bases unmatched. The CDR3 is 15 amino acids. Germline V gene data show CDR1 as SGHDN and CDR2 as FVKESK. The CDR3 nucleotides are TGTGCCAGCAGCCAAGGACAGGGGTTTTACACTGAAGCTTTCTTT. This translates into CASSQGQGFYTEAFF.

V usage is TRBV19 and J usage is TRBJ2-3, with TRBD2 matching over 16 bases. Germline values: CDR1 LNHDA, CDR2 SQIVND (reference sequence). Unmatched junction bases numbered 7, after V lost 4 bases and J lost 15 bases. The CDR3 contains 14 residues. CDR3 sequence (DNA): TGTGCCAGTAGTACGGGACTAGCGGGAGGGGTGCTTTATTTT. It encodes CASSTGLAGGVLYF.

The J gene is TRBJ2-3, the V gene TRBV25-1; 7 positions agree with TRBD1. J was trimmed by 8 bases and V by 2 bases; bases with no gene match: 16. Germline V CDR1 and CDR2: MGHDK, SYGVNS. The CDR3 spans 17 residues. The CDR3 here is CASSESPPQGVKGTQYF. CDR3 in DNA: TGTGCCAGCAGTGAAAGCCCCCCGCAGGGGGTAAAGGGTACGCAGTATTTT.

This clone was counted once. The chain recombines TRBV25-1 with TRBJ2-3; D gene unclear. Looked up from germline, CDR1 is MGHDK and CDR2 is SYGVNS. The CDR3 consists of 16 residues. The germline V and J ends were trimmed by 8 bases and 2 bases, with 20 bases remaining between them. The CDR3 DNA reads as TGTGCCAGCTCATACGGAGCTTGGCAAAACACAGATACGCAGTATTTT. The encoded protein is CASSYGAWQNTDTQYF.

The chain employs TRBV6-5 and TRBJ1-2; D is ambiguous. The CDR3 length is 14 residues. V lost 6 bases and J lost 8, with 19 bases in between. From germline, CDR1 is MNHEY and CDR2 SVGAGI. The CDR3 DNA sequence: TGTGCCAGCAGCATTAGGCGGACGACCGAGGGCTACACCTTC. Translated: CASSIRRTTEGYTF.

This clone was seen a handful of times. This CDR3 reads CASSLQGPRNQPQHF. CDR3 coding DNA: TGTGCCAGCTCACTACAGGGTCCCCGCAATCAGCCCCAGCATTTT. V and J are TRBV18 and TRBJ1-5, with D possibly TRBD1 on 6 matching bases. Per germline, CDR1 KGHSH and CDR2 LQKENI. The V end was cut by 4 bases, the J end by 2 bases, with 12 bases between. The CDR3 contains 15 residues.